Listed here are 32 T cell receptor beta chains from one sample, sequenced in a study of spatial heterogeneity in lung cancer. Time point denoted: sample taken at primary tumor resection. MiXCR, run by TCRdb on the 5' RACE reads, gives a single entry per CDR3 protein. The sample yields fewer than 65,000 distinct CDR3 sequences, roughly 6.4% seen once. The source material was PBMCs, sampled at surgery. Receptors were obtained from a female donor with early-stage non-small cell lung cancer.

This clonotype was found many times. CDR3 DNA: TGTGCCAGCAGCTTAGGGGGAATGGGCGATGAGCAGTTCTTC. The encoded protein is CASSLGGMGDEQFF. This chain connects TRBV7-3 to TRBJ2-1; tentatively, D is TRBD1 or TRBD2 (5 bases each). CDR1 SGHTA and CDR2 FQGTGA come from the germline V gene. V lost 2 bases, J lost 8 bases, and 13 bases lay in between. This CDR3 is 14 amino acids long.

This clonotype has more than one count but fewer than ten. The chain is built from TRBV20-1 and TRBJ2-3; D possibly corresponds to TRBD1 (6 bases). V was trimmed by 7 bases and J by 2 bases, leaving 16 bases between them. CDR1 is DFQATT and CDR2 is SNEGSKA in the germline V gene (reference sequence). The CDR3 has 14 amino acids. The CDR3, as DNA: TGCAGTGAACAGGGATTTACCCCCACAGATACGCAGTATTTT. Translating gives CSEQGFTPTDTQYF.

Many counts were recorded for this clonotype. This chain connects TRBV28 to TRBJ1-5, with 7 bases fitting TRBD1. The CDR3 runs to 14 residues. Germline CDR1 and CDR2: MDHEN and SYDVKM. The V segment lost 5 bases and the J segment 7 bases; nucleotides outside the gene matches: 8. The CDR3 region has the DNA TGTGCCAGCAGTCGCGGAGGGGGCGGGCAGCCCCAGCATTTT. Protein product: CASSRGGGGQPQHF.

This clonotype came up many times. CDR3 region: CASSRGTGGTEAFF. CDR3 nucleotide sequence: TGTGCCAGCAGTCGCGGGACAGGGGGCACTGAAGCTTTCTTT. The chain uses TRBV6-5 and TRBJ1-1; 11 nucleotides agree with TRBD1. The CDR3 has 14 residues. Germline CDR1 MNHEY, CDR2 SVGAGI. Unmatched junction bases numbered 3, after V lost 5 bases and J lost 4 bases.

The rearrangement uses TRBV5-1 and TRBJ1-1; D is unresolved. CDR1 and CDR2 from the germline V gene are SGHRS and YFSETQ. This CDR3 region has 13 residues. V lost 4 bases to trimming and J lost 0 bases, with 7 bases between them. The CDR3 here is CASSEPLNTEAFF. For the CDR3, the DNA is TGCGCCAGCAGCGAGCCGCTGAACACTGAAGCTTTCTTT. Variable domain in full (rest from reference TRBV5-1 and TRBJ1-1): KAGVTQTPRYLIKTRGQQVTLSCSPISGHRSVSWYQQTPGQGLQFLFEYFSETQRNKGNFPGRFSGRQFSNSRSEMNVSTLELGDSALYLCASSEPLNTEAFFGQGTRLTVV.

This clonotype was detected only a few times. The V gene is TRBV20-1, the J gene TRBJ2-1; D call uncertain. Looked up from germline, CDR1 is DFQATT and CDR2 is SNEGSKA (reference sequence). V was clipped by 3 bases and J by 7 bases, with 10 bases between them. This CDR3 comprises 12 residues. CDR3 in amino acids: CSASPVLNEQFF. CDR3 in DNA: TGCAGTGCTAGCCCCGTCTTAAATGAGCAGTTCTTC.

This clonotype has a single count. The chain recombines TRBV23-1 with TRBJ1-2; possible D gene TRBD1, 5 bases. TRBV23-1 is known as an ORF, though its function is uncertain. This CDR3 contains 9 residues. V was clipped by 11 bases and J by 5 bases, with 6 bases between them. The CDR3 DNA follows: TGCGCCCGGGGGTATGGCTACACCTTC. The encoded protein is CARGYGYTF.

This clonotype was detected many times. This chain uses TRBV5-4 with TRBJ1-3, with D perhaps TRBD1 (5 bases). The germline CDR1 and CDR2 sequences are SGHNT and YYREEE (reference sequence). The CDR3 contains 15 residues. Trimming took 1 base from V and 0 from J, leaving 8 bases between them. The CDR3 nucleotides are TGTGCCAGCAGCTTGCCAGGGATCTCTGGAAACACCATATATTTT. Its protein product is CASSLPGISGNTIYF.

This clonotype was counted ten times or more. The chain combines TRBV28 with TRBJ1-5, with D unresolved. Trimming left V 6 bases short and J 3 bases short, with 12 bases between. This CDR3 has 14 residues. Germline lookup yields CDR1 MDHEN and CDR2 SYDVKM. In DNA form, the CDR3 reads TGTGCCAGCAGCCCCGACCGATACAATCAGCCCCAGCATTTT. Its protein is CASSPDRYNQPQHF.

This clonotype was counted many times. The DNA for the CDR3 is TGTGCCGGTAGCGGGGGGGCTCTCGGCACAGATACGCAGTATTTT. It yields the protein CAGSGGALGTDTQYF. The rearrangement links TRBV28 to TRBJ2-3, with 11 nucleotides matching TRBD2. The CDR3 spans 15 residues. Germline V gene sequence: CDR1 MDHEN, CDR2 SYDVKM. V was clipped by 11 bases and J by 1 base; unmatched bases: 8.

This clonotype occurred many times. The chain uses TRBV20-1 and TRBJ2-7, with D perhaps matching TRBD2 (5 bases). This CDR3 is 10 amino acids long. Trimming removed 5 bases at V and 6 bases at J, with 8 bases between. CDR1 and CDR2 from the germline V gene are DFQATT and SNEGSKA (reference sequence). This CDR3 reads CSAGGAEQYV. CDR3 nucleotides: TGCAGTGCTGGAGGAGCCGAGCAGTACGTC.

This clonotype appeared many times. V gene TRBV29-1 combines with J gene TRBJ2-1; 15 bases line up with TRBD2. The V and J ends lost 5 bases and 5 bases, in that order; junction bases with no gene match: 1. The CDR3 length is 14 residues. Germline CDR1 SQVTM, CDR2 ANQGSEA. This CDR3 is CSVRTSGGDNEQFF. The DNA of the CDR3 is TGCAGCGTTCGGACTAGCGGGGGGGACAATGAGCAGTTCTTC.

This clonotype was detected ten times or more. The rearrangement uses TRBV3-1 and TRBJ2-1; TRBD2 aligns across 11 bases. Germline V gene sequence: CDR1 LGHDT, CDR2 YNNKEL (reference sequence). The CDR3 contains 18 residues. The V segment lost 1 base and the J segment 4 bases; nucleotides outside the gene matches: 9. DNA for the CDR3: TGTGCCAGCAGCCAAGGACTAGCGGGACGCCTCCTTTACAATGAGCAGTTCTTC. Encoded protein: CASSQGLAGRLLYNEQFF.

The CDR3 spells CASSLTVPNYGYTF. As DNA, the CDR3 is TGCGCCAGCAGCTTGACAGTACCTAACTATGGCTACACCTTC. The J gene is TRBJ1-2, the V gene TRBV5-1; no firm D call. Trimming left V 1 base short and J 0 bases short, with 7 bases between. Per germline, CDR1 SGHRS and CDR2 YFSETQ. CDR3 size: 14 residues.

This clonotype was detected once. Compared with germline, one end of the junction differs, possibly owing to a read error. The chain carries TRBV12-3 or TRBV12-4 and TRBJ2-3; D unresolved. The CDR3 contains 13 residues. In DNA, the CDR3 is TGTGCCAGCAGTTTAAGGACCACAGATATGCAGTATTTT. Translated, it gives CASSLRTTDMQYF.

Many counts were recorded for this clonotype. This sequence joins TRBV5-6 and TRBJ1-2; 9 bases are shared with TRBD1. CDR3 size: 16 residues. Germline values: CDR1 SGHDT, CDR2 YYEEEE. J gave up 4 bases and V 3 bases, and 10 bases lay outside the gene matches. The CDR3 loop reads CASSSGTGLSPYGYTF. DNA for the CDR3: TGTGCCAGCAGCTCCGGGACAGGGCTATCCCCCTATGGCTACACCTTC. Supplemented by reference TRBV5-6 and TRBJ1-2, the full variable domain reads DAGVTQSPTHLIKTRGQQVTLRCSPKSGHDTVSWYQQALGQGPQFIFQYYEEEERQRGNFPDRFSGHQFPNYSSELNVNALLLGDSALYLCASSSGTGLSPYGYTFGSGTRLTVV.

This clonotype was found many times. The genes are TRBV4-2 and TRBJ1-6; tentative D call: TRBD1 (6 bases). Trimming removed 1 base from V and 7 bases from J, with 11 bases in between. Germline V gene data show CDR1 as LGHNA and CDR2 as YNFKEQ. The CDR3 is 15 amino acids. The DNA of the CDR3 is TGTGCCAGCAGCCAAGGAGGGGGGGACAATTCACCCCTCCACTTT. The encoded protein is CASSQGGGDNSPLHF.

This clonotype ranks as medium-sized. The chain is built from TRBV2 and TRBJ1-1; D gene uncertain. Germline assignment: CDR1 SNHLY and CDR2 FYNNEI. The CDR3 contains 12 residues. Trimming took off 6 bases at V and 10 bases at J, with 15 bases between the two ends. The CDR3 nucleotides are TGTGCCAGCAGCTTCGAGGGCCGGGTAGCTTTCTTT. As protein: CASSFEGRVAFF.

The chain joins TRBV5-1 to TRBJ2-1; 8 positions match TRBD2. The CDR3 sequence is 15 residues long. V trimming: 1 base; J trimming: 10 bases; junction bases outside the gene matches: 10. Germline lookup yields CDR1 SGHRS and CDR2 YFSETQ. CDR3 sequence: CASSLISGSGVEQFF. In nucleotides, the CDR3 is TGCGCCAGCAGCTTGATAAGCGGGAGTGGTGTCGAGCAGTTCTTC.

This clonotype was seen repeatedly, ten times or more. The CDR3 region is CASSHGGNIQYF. Here the CDR3 DNA reads TGTGCCAGCAGTCACGGGGGGAACATTCAGTACTTC. This rearrangement joins TRBV28 to TRBJ2-4; 7 bases are a match to TRBD2. The CDR3 runs 12 residues. Looked up from germline, CDR1 is MDHEN and CDR2 is SYDVKM. Trimming removed 5 bases from V and 7 bases from J; junction bases left unmatched: 2.

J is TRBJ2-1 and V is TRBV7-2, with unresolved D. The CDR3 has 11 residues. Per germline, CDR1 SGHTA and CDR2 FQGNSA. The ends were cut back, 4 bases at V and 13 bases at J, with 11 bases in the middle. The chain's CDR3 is CASSSQWVQFF. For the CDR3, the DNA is TGTGCCAGCAGCTCCCAGTGGGTCCAGTTCTTC.

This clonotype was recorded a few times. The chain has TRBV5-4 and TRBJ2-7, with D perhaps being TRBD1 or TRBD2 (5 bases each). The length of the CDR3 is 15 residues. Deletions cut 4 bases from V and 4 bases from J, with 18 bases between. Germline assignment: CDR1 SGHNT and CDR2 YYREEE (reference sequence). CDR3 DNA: TGTGCCAGCAGCCCAGAGGGGCCACGACTGTACGAGCAGTACTTC. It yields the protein CASSPEGPRLYEQYF.

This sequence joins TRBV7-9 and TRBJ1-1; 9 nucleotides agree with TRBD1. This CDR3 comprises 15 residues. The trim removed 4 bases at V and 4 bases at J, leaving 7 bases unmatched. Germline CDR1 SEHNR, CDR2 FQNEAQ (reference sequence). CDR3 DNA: TGTGCCAGCAGCTACCCGGGACAGGGTGGCACTGAAGCTTTCTTT. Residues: CASSYPGQGGTEAFF.

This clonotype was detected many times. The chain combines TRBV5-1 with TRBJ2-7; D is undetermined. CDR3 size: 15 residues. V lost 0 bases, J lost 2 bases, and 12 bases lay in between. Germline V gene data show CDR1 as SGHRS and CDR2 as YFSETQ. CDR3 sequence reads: CASSLGETLPYEQYF. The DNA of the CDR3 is TGCGCCAGCAGCTTGGGCGAGACCCTTCCCTACGAGCAGTACTTC.

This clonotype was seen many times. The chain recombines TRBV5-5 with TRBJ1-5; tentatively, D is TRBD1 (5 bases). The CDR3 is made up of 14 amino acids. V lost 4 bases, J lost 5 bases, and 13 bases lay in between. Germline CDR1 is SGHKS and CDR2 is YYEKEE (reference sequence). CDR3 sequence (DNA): TGTGCCAGCAGCCCCGGGACCGCGGATCAGCCCCAGCATTTT. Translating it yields CASSPGTADQPQHF.

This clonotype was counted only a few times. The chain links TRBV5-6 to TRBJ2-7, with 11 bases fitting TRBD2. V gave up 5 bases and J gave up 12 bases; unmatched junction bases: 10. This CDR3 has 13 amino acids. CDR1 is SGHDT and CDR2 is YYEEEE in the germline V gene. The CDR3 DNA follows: TGTGCCAGCAGTTCGGTAGGACTAGCGGGTTCGTACTTC. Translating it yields CASSSVGLAGSYF.

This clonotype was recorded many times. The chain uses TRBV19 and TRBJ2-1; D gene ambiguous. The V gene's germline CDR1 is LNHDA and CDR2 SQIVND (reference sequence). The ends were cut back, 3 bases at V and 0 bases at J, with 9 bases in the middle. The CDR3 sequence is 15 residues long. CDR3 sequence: CASSMRESSYNEQFF. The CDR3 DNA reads TGTGCCAGTAGTATGAGAGAGAGCTCCTACAATGAGCAGTTCTTC.

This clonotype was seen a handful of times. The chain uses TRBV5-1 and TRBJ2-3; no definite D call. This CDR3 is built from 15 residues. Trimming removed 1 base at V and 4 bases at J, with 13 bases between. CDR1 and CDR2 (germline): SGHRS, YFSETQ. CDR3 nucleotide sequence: TGCGCCAGCAGCTTGACGGGTAATTCCCCAGATACGCAGTATTTT. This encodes CASSLTGNSPDTQYF.

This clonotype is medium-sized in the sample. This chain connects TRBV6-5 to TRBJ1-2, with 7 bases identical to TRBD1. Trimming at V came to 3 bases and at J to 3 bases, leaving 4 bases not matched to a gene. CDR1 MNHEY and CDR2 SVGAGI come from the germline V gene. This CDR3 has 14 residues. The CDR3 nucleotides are TGTGCCAGCAGTTATACGCAGGGGGACTATGGCTACACCTTC. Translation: CASSYTQGDYGYTF.

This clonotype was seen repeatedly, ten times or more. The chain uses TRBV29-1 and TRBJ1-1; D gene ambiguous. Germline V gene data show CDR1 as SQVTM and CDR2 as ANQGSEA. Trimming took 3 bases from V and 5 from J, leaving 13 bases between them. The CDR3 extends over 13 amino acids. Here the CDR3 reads CSVEGAKRTEAFF. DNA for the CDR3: TGCAGCGTTGAGGGCGCCAAGAGGACTGAAGCTTTCTTT.

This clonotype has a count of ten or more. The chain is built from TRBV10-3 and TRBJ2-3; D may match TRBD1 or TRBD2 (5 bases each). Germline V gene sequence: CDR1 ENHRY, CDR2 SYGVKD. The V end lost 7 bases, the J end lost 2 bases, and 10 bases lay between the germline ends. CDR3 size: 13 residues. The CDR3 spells CAINQGATDTQYF. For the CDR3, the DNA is TGTGCCATCAATCAGGGAGCCACAGATACGCAGTATTTT.

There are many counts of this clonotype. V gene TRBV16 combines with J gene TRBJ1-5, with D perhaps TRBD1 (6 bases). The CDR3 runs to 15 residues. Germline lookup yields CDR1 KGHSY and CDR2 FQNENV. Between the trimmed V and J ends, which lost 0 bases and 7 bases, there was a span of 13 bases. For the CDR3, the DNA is TGTGCCAGCAGCCAATCGTTTGCAGGGGAACAGCCCCAGCATTTT. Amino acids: CASSQSFAGEQPQHF.